The present T cell receptor (beta chain) was sequenced within a study of blood T cells in healthy people across ages. For the second PCR, which ran for roughly 7 to 11 cycles, a sample-barcoded 5' primer and a J-beta primer mix were used. TCRdb processed the 5' RACE reads anew with MiXCR; each CDR3 protein has one entry. The sample records some 640,000 distinct CDR3 sequences, 45% to 50% being singletons. Trimming took 10 bases from V and 6 from J, leaving 18 bases between them. Germline V gives CDR1 LGHDT, CDR2 YNNKEL (reference sequence). This CDR3 comprises 13 residues. The material sequenced was blood. The receptor comes from a woman aged 55-70 years in good health. The V gene is TRBV3-1, the J gene TRBJ1-2, with D perhaps matching TRBD1 (6 bases). CDR3 residues: CATRSRGKDGYTF. The CDR3 DNA sequence: TGTGCCACCAGAAGTAGGGGGAAGGATGGCTACACCTTC.